The 10 T cell receptor beta chains reported below all come from one sample, sequenced in a study of blood T cell repertoires in COVID-19 (dated by TCRdb to 2018 to 2020). The library was obtained by the immunoSEQ multiplex PCR assay. What TCRdb holds here is the immuneACCESS table cut down to in-frame rearrangements. Part of the clones is not present; checked against another copy, under half of the missing clones reflect an unresolved V gene, and the others are unexplained. The sample records approximately 49,000 clones, around 86% of which are singletons. The biggest ten clones account for over 12% of the sample. The sequenced sample was peripheral blood. All receptors derive from a human donor with acute or convalescent COVID-19. The donor label of this sample is uncertain.

The J gene is TRBJ1-2, the V gene TRBV27; TRBD1 might be the D (5 bases). V was clipped by 0 bases and J by 6 bases, with 8 bases between them. This CDR3 region has 13 residues. CDR1 and CDR2 from the germline V gene are MNHEY and SMNVEV (reference sequence). CDR3 protein: CASSLSRVNGYTF. For the CDR3, the DNA is TGTGCCAGCAGTTTATCCAGGGTGAATGGCTACACCTTC.

This clone was seen just once. The chain employs TRBV7-9 and TRBJ2-5, with TRBD1 identical over 8 bases. Germline V gene data show CDR1 as SEHNR and CDR2 as FQNEAQ (reference sequence). V lost 2 bases, J lost 4 bases, and 6 bases stayed unmatched. This CDR3 is built from 15 residues. The chain's CDR3 is CASSLQTGVGETQYF. In nucleotides, the CDR3 is TGTGCCAGCAGCTTACAGACAGGGGTTGGAGAGACCCAGTACTTC.

This sequence joins TRBV27 and TRBJ2-1, with TRBD1 matching 8 bases. Germline CDR1 reads MNHEY; CDR2 reads SMNVEV (reference sequence). V lost 5 bases to trimming and J lost 6 bases; unmatched junction nucleotides: 9. The CDR3 sequence is 15 residues long. For the CDR3, the DNA is TGTGCCAGCAGTCTCACAGGGGGTCAGGTCAATGAGCAGTTCTTC. Protein: CASSLTGGQVNEQFF.

This clone was counted only a few times. The chain is built from TRBV11-3 and TRBJ1-1; the D gene is possibly TRBD1 (5 bases). CDR1 and CDR2 (germline): SGHNT, YENEEA. This CDR3 comprises 15 residues. The germline V and J ends were trimmed by 2 bases and 5 bases, with 15 bases remaining between them. CDR3 DNA: TGTGCCAGCAGCTTATCCGCCCGGGGGGGTACTGAAGCTTTCTTT. It yields the protein CASSLSARGGTEAFF.

The V and J genes are TRBV27 and TRBJ2-6, with unresolved D. Germline V gene data show CDR1 as MNHEY and CDR2 as SMNVEV (reference sequence). CDR3 length: 14 amino acids. The V end lost 4 bases, the J end lost 1 base, and 5 bases lay between the germline ends. CDR3 sequence reads: CASSSMSGANVLTF. The CDR3 DNA is TGTGCCAGCAGTTCAATGTCTGGGGCCAACGTCCTGACTTTC.

The J gene is TRBJ2-1, the V gene TRBV7-9; a possible D gene is TRBD2 (7 bases). The CDR3 covers 19 residues. The germline gives CDR1 SEHNR, CDR2 FQNEAQ (reference sequence). V dropped 9 bases and J dropped 0 bases, with 27 bases sitting between them. DNA for the CDR3: TGTGCCAGTGGGGACACACACGAAAAGCGGGACAACTCCTACAATGAGCAGTTCTTC. It encodes CASGDTHEKRDNSYNEQFF.

This clone was counted a single time. This sequence joins TRBV24-1 and TRBJ1-2; 9 bases are shared with TRBD1. CDR1 KGHDR and CDR2 SFDVKD come from the germline V gene. V trimming: 3 bases; J trimming: 7 bases; junction bases outside the gene matches: 11. CDR3 length: 16 residues. The CDR3 reads CATSDAGTGTPAGYTF. The CDR3 nucleotides are TGTGCCACCAGTGATGCCGGGACAGGGACCCCCGCTGGCTACACCTTC.

The chain has TRBV18 and TRBJ2-3; 10 positions match TRBD2. V shed 2 bases and J 4 bases; nucleotides not matched to a gene: 9. CDR1 KGHSH and CDR2 LQKENI come from the germline V gene. This CDR3 has 17 residues. In DNA, the CDR3 is TGTGCCAGCTCACCAGGCCTAGCGGGAGTAATCGCAGATACGCAGTATTTT. This sequence encodes CASSPGLAGVIADTQYF.

As DNA, the CDR3 is TGCGCCAGCAGCTTGGCCCTGACAGGGGGGAGAGAGACCCAGTACTTC. Translation: CASSLALTGGRETQYF. The V call is TRBV5-1, the J call TRBJ2-5; TRBD1 agrees at 9 bases. The length of the CDR3 is 16 residues. The J segment lost 4 bases and the V segment lost 0 bases, leaving 7 bases of the junction unmatched. Germline V lookup: CDR1 SGHRS, CDR2 YFSETQ. Full variable domain (remainder filled in from reference TRBV5-1 and TRBJ2-5): KAGVTQTPRYLIKTRGQQVTLSCSPISGHRSVSWYQQTPGQGLQFLFEYFSETQRNKGNFPGRFSGRQFSNSRSEMNVSTLELGDSALYLCASSLALTGGRETQYFGPGTRLLVL.

The chain combines TRBV7-2 with TRBJ2-2, with TRBD1 identical over 9 bases. The CDR3 is 14 residues long. CDR1 and CDR2 from the germline V gene are SGHTA and FQGNSA. With V trimmed by 10 bases and J by 5 bases, 8 bases remained unmatched. This CDR3 reads CATKQGAQTGELFF. In nucleotides, the CDR3 is TGTGCCACTAAACAGGGGGCGCAAACCGGGGAGCTGTTTTTT.